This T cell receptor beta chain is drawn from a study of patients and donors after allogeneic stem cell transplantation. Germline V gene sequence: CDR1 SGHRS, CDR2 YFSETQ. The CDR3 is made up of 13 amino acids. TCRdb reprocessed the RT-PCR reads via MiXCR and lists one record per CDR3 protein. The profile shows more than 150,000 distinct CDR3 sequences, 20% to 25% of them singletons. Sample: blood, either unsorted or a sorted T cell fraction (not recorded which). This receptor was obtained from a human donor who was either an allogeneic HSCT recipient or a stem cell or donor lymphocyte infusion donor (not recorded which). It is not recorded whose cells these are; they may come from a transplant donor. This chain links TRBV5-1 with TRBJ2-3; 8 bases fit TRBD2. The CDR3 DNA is TGCATCGGGGGGGCGGCCCCCATGGATACGCAGTATTTT. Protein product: CIGGAAPMDTQYF.